This T cell receptor (beta chain) was profiled in a study of blood T cell repertoires in COVID-19. Looking at the study overall: The United States, Italy and Spain provided the acute and convalescent COVID-19 samples.

In the original analysis: The assay estimated nucleated cells by amplifying reference gene primers. Measured with immunoSEQ multiplex PCR; TCRdb has only the in-frame clones, and not every one. For V, J and clone size, that table is used; D and trimming come from the DNA. This table holds around 150,000 clones, 70% to 90% found once. This clone was observed once. Two negative PCRs, clearance, or symptom resolution had been documented for recovered Cohort 3 donors. The CDR3 loop spans 18 amino acids. The V gene lost 7 bases and the J gene lost 4 bases, with 30 bases spanning the gap. Germline CDR1 reads SGHDT; CDR2 reads YYEEEE.

The rearrangement joins TRBV5-6 to TRBJ2-7; TRBD1 might be the D (6 bases). This receptor was obtained from a middle-aged man who had recovered from COVID-19. The material sequenced was PBMCs or T cells enriched from blood (not recorded which). CDR3 residues: CASGPARAQGRSPYEQYF. In DNA, the CDR3 is TGTGCCAGCGGCCCCGCCAGGGCCCAGGGGCGTTCCCCATACGAGCAGTACTTC. The whole variable domain, filled in from reference TRBV5-6 and TRBJ2-7, reads DAGVTQSPTHLIKTRGQQVTLRCSPKSGHDTVSWYQQALGQGPQFIFQYYEEEERQRGNFPDRFSGHQFPNYSSELNVNALLLGDSALYLCASGPARAQGRSPYEQYFGPGTRLTVT.